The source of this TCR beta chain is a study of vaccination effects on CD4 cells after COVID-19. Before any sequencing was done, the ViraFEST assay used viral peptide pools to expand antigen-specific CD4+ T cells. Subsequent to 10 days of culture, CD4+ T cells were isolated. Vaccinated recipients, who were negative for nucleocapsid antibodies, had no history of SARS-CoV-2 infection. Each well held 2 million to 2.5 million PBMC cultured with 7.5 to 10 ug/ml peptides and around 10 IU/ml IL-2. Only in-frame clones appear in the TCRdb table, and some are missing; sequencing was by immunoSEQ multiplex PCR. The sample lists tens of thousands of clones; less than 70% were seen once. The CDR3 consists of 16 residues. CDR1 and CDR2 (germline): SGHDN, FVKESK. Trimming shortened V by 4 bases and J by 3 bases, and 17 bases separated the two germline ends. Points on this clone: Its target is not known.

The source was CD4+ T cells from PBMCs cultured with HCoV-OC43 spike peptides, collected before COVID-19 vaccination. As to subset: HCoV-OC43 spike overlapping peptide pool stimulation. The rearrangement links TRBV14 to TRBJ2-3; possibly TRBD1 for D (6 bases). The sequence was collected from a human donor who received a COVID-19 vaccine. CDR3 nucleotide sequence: TGTGCCAGCAGCCGGCAGGGGAAAATAAGGACAGATACGCAGTATTTT. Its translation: CASSRQGKIRTDTQYF.